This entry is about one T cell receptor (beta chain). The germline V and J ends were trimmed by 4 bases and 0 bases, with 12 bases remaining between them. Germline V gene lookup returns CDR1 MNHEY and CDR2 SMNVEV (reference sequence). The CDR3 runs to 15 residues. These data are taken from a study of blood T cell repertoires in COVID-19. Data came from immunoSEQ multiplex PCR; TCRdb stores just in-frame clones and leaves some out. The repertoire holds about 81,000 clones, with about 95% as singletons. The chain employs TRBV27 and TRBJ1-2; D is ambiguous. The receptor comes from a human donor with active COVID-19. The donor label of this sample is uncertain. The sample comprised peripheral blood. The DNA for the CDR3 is TGTGCCAGCAGTTACCGGCAGGCTCCTAACTATGGCTACACCTTC. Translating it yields CASSYRQAPNYGYTF.